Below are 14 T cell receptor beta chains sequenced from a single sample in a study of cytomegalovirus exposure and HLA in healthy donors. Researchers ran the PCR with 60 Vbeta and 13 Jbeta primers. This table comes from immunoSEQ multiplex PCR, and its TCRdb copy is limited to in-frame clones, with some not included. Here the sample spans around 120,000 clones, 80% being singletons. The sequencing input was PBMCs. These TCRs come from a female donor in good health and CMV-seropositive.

The CDR3 region is CASSMFNRARQPQHF. DNA for the CDR3: TGTGCCAGTAGTATGTTTAACAGGGCAAGGCAGCCCCAGCATTTT. The V gene is TRBV19, the J gene TRBJ1-5; D is possibly TRBD1 (6 bases). The CDR3 is 15 amino acids. Germline V CDR1 and CDR2: LNHDA, SQIVND (reference sequence). Trimming cost V 3 bases and J 7 bases, with 16 bases left between them.

The CDR3 reads CASSLQGQGNYGYTF. The CDR3 nucleotides read TGTGCCAGCAGCCTCCAGGGACAGGGGAACTATGGCTACACCTTC. V usage is TRBV4-2 and J usage is TRBJ1-2, with TRBD1 matching over 10 bases. Germline V CDR1 and CDR2: LGHNA, YNFKEQ. The CDR3 extends over 15 amino acids. V shed 4 bases and J 2 bases; nucleotides not matched to a gene: 4.

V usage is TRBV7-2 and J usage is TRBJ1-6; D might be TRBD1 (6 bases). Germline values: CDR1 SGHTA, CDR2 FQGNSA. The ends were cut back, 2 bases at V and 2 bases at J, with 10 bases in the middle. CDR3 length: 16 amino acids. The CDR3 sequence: CASSLFGTPYNSPLHF. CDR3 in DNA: TGTGCCAGCAGCTTATTTGGGACACCCTATAATTCACCCCTCCACTTT.

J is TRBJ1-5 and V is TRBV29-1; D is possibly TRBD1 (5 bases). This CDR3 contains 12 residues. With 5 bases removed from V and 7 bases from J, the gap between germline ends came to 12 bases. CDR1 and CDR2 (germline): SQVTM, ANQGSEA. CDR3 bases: TGCAGCGTTCAGGGCCCCGGGCAGCCCCAGCATTTT. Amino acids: CSVQGPGQPQHF.

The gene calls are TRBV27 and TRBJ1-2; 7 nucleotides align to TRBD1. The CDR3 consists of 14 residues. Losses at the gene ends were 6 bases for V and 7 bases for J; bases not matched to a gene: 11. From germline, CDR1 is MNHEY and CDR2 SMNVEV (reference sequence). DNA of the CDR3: TGTGCCAGCAGCCCGGAGGGGGCAGGGAGTGGCTACACCTTC. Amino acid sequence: CASSPEGAGSGYTF.

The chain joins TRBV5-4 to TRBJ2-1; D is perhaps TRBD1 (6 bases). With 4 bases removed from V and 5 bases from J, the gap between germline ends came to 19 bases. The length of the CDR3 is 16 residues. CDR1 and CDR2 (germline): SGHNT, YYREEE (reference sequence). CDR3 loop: CASSPQDRIIHNEQFF. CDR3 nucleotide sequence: TGTGCCAGCAGCCCTCAAGACAGGATCATCCACAATGAGCAGTTCTTC.

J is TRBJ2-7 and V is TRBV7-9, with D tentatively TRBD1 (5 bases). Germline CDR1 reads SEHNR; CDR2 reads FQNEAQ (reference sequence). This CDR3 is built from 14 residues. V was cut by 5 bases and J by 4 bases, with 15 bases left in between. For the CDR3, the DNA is TGTGCCAGCAGCCCATTCCAGGGCGCGTACGAGCAGTACTTC. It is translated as CASSPFQGAYEQYF.

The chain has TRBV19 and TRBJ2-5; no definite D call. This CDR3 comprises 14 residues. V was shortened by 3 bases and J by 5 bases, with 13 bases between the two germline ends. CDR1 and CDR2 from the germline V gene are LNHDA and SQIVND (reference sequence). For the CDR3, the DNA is TGTGCCAGTAGTATTCCCTCGGTGGAGGAGACCCAGTACTTC. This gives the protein CASSIPSVEETQYF.

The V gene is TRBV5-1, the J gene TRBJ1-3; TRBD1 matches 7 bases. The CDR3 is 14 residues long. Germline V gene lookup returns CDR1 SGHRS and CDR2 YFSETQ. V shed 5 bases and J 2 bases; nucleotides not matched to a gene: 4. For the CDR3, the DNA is TGCGCCAGCAGTAGGGACAGTCCTGGAAACACCATATATTTT. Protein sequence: CASSRDSPGNTIYF.

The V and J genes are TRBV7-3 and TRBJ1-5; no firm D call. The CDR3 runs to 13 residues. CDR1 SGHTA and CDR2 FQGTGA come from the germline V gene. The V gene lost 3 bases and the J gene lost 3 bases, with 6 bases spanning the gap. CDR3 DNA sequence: TGTGCCAGCAGCTTGGGAGACAATCAGCCCCAGCATTTT. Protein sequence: CASSLGDNQPQHF.

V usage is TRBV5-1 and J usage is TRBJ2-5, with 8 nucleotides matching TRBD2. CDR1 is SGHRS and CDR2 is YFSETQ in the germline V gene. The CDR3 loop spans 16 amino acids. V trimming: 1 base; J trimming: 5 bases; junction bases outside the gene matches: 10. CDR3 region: CASSLNGGAKSETQYF. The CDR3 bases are TGCGCCAGCAGCTTGAACGGGGGGGCCAAGAGCGAGACCCAGTACTTC.

CDR3 loop: CASSVGQGFTDTQYF. The CDR3 nucleotides are TGTGCCAGTAGTGTCGGACAGGGTTTCACAGATACGCAGTATTTT. This sequence joins TRBV19 and TRBJ2-3; 8 bases align to TRBD1. The germline CDR1 and CDR2 sequences are LNHDA and SQIVND (reference sequence). Unmatched junction bases numbered 6, after V lost 5 bases and J lost 2 bases. The CDR3 extends over 15 amino acids.

The CDR3 DNA is TGTGCCAGCAGTCCGGGACAGGGAGTTCAGCCCCAGCATTTT. Its protein product is CASSPGQGVQPQHF. V gene TRBV2 combines with J gene TRBJ1-5; TRBD1 matches at 9 bases. CDR3 length: 14 residues. Germline CDR1 and CDR2: SNHLY and FYNNEI. Unmatched junction bases numbered 5, after V lost 5 bases and J lost 6 bases.

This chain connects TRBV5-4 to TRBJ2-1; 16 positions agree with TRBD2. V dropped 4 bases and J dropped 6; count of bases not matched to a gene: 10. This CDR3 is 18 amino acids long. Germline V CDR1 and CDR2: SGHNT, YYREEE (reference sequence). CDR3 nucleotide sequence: TGTGCCAGCAGCCCGGGGGGGACTAGCGGGGGGGTCGTCAATGAGCAGTTCTTC. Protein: CASSPGGTSGGVVNEQFF.